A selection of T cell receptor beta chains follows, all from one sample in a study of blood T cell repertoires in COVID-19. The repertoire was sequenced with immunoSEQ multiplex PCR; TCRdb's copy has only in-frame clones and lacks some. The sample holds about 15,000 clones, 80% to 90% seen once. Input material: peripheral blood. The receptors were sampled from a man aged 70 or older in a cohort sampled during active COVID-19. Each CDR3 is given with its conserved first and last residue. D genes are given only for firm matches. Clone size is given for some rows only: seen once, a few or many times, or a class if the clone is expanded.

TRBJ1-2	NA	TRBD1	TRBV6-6	CASSDWDRSGYGYTF	TGTGCCAGCAGTGACTGGGACAGGAGTGGGTATGGCTACACCTTC
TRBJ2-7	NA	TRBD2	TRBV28	CASSFGLAGGGPPEQYF	TGTGCCAGCAGTTTCGGGCTAGCGGGAGGGGGCCCTCCCGAGCAGTACTTC
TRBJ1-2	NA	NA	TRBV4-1	CASSPDWTGVLPYTF	TGCGCCAGCAGCCCGGACTGGACGGGGGTCTTGCCCTACACCTTC
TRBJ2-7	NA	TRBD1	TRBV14	CASSQDRFFGSEQYF	TGTGCCAGCAGCCAGGACAGGTTCTTCGGTTCCGAGCAGTACTTC
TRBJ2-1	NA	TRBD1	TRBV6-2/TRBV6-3	CASSYSRQGYNEQFF	TGTGCCAGCAGTTACTCGCGACAGGGCTACAATGAGCAGTTCTTC
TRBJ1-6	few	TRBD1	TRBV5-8	CASRDGQGATSPLHF	TGTGCCAGCAGAGACGGACAGGGGGCGACTTCACCCCTCCACTTT
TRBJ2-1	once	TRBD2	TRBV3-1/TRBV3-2	CASSLAGNNEQFF	TGTGCCAGCAGCCTAGCGGGAAACAATGAGCAGTTCTTC
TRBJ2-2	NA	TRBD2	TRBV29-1	CSGRELAAGELFF	TGCAGCGGGAGGGAGCTAGCGGCCGGGGAGCTGTTTTTT
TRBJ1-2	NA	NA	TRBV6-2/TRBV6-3	CASSRDRFNYGYTF	TGTGCCAGCAGTCGCGACAGATTTAACTATGGCTACACCTTC
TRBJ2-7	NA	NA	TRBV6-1	CASSEMWGESSEQYF	TGTGCCAGCAGTGAAATGTGGGGGGAGTCTAGCGAGCAGTACTTC
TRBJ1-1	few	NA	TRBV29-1	CSARDSTHLNTEAFF	TGCAGCGCCCGCGACAGCACCCATCTGAACACTGAAGCTTTCTTT
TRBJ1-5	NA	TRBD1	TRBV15	CATSFTGGDQPQHF	TGTGCCACCAGTTTCACAGGGGGTGATCAGCCCCAGCATTTT
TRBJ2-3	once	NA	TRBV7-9	CASSSQAGTDTQYF	TGTGCCAGCAGCTCGCAAGCGGGCACAGATACGCAGTATTTT
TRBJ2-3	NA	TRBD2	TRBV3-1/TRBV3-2	CASSQASGLAGTDTQYF	TGTGCCAGCAGCCAAGCCAGCGGACTAGCGGGCACAGATACGCAGTATTTT
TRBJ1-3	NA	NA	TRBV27	CAAWSPGNTIYF	TGTGCCGCATGGAGCCCTGGAAACACCATATATTTT
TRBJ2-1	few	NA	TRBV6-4	CASSERGQASYNEQFF	TGTGCCAGCAGTGAGCGCGGCCAAGCTTCCTACAATGAGCAGTTCTTC